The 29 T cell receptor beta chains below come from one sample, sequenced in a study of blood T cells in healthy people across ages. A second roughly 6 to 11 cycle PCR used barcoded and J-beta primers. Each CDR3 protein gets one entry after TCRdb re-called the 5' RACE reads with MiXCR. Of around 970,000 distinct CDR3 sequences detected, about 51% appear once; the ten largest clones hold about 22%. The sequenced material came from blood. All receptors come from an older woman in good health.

The CDR3 is CSARVTDTNYGYTF. The CDR3 nucleotides read TGCAGTGCTAGAGTGACAGATACTAACTATGGCTACACCTTC. V usage is TRBV20-1 and J usage is TRBJ1-2; TRBD1 is a possible D gene (5 bases). CDR3 length equals 14 residues. Between the trimmed V and J ends, which lost 1 base and 0 bases, there was a span of 9 bases. The V gene's germline CDR1 is DFQATT and CDR2 SNEGSKA (reference sequence).

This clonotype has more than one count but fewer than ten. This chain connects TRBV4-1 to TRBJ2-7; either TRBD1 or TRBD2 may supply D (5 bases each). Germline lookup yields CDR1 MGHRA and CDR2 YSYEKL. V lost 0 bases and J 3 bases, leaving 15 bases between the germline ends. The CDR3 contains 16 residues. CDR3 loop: CASSQDLRQGVYEQYF. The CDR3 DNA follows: TGCGCCAGCAGCCAAGATTTGAGGCAGGGAGTCTACGAGCAGTACTTC.

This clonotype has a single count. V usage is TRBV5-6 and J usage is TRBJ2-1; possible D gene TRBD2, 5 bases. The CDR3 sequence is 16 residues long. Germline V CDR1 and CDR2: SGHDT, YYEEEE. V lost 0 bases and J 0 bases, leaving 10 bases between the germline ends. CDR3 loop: CASSLGGSISYNEQFF. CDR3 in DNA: TGTGCCAGCAGCTTGGGAGGGTCGATCTCCTACAATGAGCAGTTCTTC.

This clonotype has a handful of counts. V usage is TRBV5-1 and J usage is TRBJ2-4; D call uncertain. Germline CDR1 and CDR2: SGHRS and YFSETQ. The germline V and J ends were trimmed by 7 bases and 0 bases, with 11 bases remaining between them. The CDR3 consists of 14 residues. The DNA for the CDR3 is TGCGCCAGCCGTCAATACACAGCCAAAAACATTCAGTACTTC. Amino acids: CASRQYTAKNIQYF.

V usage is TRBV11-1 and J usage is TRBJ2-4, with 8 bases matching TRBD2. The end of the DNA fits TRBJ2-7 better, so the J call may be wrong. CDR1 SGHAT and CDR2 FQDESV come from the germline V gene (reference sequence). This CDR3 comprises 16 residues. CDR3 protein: CASSHTGRSGNYEQYF. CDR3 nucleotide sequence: TGTGCCAGCAGCCACACAGGACGTAGCGGGAATTACGAGCAGTACTTC.

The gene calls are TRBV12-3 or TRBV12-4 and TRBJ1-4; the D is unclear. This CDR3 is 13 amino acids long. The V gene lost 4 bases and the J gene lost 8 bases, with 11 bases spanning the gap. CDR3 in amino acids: CASSWAKGEKLFF. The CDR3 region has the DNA TGTGCCAGCAGTTGGGCAAAGGGCGAAAAACTGTTTTTT.

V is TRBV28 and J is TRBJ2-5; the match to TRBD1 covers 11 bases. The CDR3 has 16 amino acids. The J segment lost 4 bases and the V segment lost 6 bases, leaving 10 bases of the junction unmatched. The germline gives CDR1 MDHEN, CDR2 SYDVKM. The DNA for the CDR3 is TGTGCCAGCAGGAACGAAGGGACAGGGGGTAGAGAGACCCAGTACTTC. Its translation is CASRNEGTGGRETQYF. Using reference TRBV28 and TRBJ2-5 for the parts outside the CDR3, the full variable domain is DVKVTQSSRYLVKRTGEKVFLECVQDMDHENMFWYRQDPGLGLRLIYFSYDVKMKEKGDIPEGYSVSREKKERFSLILESASTNQTSMYLCASRNEGTGGRETQYFGPGTRLLVL.

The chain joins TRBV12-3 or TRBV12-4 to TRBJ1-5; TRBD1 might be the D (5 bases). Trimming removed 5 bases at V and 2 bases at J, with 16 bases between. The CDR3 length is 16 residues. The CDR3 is CASSGQPQLGNQPQHF. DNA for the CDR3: TGTGCCAGCAGTGGACAACCGCAATTAGGCAATCAGCCCCAGCATTTT.

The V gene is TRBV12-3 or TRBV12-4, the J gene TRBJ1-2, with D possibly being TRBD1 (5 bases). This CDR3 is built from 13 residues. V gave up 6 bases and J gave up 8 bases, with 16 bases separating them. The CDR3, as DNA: TGTGCCAGCAGGCCGGCGGGACTTATCGGCTACACCTTC. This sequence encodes CASRPAGLIGYTF.

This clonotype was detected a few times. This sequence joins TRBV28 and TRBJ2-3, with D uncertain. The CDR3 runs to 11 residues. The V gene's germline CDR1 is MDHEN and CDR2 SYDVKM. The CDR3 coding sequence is TGTGTTACTCTGAGCACAGATACGCAGTATTTT. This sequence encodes CVTLSTDTQYF. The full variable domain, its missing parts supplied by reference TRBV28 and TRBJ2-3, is DVKVTQSSRYLVKRTGEKVFLECVQDMDHENMFWYRQDPGLGLRLIYFSYDVKMKEKGDIPEGYSVSREKKERFSLILESASTNQTSMYLCVTLSTDTQYFGPGTRLTVL.

CDR3 protein: CASSQSQCPDRVGETQYF. The CDR3 nucleotides read TGCGCCAGCAGTCAATCACAGTGCCCGGACAGGGTGGGAGAGACCCAGTACTTC. V is TRBV23-1 and J is TRBJ2-7; 8 positions agree with TRBD1. The DNA end is a closer match to TRBJ2-5, so the J assignment may be wrong. TRBV23-1 is assigned to the ORF class and has an uncertain function. The CDR3 loop spans 18 amino acids.

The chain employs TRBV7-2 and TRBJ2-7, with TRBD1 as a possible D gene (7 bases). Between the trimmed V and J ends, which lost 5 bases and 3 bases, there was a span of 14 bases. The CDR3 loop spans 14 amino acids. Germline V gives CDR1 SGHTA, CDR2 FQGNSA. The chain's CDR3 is CASSHPGGRYEQYF. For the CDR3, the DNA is TGTGCCAGCAGCCACCCAGGGGGGCGCTACGAGCAGTACTTC.

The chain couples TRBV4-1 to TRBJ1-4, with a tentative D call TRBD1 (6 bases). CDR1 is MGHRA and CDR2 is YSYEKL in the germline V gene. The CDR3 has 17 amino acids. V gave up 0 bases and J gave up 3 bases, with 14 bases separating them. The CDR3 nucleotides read TGCGCCAGCAGCCAAGATCTGGGGGCGGGGGCTAATGAAAAACTGTTTTTT. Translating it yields CASSQDLGAGANEKLFF.

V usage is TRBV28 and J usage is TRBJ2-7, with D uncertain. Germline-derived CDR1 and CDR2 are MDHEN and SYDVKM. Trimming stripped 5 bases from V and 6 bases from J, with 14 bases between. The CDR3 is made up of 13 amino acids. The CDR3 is CASSQTYLAEQYF. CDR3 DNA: TGTGCCAGCAGTCAAACCTACCTCGCCGAGCAGTACTTC.

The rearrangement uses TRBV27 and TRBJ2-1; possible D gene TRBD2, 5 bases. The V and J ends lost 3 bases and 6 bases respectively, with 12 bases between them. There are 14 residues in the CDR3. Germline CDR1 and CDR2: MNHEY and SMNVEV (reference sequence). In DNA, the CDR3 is TGTGCCAGCAGTTTGGGGTTAGCGTCCAATGAGCAGTTCTTC. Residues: CASSLGLASNEQFF.

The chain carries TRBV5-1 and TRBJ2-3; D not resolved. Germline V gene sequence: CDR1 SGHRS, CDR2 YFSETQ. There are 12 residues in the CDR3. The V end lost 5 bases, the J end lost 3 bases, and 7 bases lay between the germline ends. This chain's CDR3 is CASRTETDTQYF. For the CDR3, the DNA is TGCGCCAGCAGGACTGAAACAGATACGCAGTATTTT.

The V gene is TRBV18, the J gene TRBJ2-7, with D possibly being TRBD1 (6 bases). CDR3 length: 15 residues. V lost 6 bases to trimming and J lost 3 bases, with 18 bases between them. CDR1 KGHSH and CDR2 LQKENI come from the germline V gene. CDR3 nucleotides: TGTGCCAGCTCCCGTATCACTGGACAGCACTACGAGCAGTACTTC. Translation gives CASSRITGQHYEQYF.

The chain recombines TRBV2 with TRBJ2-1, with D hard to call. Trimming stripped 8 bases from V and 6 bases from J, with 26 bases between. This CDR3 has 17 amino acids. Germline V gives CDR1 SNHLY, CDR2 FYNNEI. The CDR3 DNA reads TGTGCCAGCTGGTCGGGTGGTATTCTCAAGGATAGCAATGAGCAGTTCTTC. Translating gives CASWSGGILKDSNEQFF. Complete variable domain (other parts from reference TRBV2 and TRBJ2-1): EPEVTQTPSHQVTQMGQEVILRCVPISNHLYFYWYRQILGQKVEFLVSFYNNEISEKSEIFDDQFSVERPDGSNFTLKIRSTKLEDSAMYFCASWSGGILKDSNEQFFGPGTRLTVL.

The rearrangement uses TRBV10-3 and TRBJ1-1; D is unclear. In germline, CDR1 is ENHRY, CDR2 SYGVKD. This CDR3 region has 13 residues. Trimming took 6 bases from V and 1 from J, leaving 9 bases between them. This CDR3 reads CAIRGGRNTEAFF. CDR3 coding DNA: TGTGCCATCAGGGGAGGCAGGAACACTGAAGCTTTCTTT.

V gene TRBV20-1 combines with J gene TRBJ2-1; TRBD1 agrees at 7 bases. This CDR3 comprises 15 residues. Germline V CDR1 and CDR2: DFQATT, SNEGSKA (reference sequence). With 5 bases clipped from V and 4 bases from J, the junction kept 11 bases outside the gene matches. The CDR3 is CSAPATRGIYNEQFF. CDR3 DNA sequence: TGCAGTGCTCCGGCTACCAGGGGGATTTACAATGAGCAGTTCTTC.

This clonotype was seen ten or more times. The CDR3 DNA follows: TGTGCCAGCAGTTCCGAATATAGGGTTGCCACTGAAGCTTTCTTT. Translated: CASSSEYRVATEAFF. This sequence joins TRBV6-5 and TRBJ1-1, with D unclear. The CDR3 totals 15 residues. Trimming removed 4 bases at V and 4 bases at J, with 16 bases between. The V gene's germline CDR1 is MNHEY and CDR2 SVGAGI.

CDR3 coding DNA: TGCGCCAGCAGCCTGAGACAGGGAGAGAAGAACGAGCAGTACTTC. Translation gives CASSLRQGEKNEQYF. The rearrangement links TRBV5-1 to TRBJ2-7; 7 nucleotides match TRBD1. The CDR3 extends over 15 amino acids. Germline CDR1 is SGHRS and CDR2 is YFSETQ. V was pared by 4 bases and J by 5 bases, with 12 bases of the junction left unmatched.

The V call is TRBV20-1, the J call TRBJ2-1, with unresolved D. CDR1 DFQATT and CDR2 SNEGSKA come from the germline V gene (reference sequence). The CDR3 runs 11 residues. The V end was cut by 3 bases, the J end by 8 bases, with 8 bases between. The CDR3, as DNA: TGCAGTGCTAGTAAAAGGGATGAGCAGTTCTTC. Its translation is CSASKRDEQFF.

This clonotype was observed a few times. DNA of the CDR3: TGTGCCACAGAAGGAAGGGCAGGGCTTAACACCGGGGAGCTGTTTTTT. Encoded protein: CATEGRAGLNTGELFF. The chain links TRBV24-1 to TRBJ2-2; D is perhaps TRBD1 (5 bases). V lost 10 bases to trimming and J lost 2 bases, with 19 bases between them. CDR1 is KGHDR and CDR2 is SFDVKD in the germline V gene. The CDR3 spans 16 residues.

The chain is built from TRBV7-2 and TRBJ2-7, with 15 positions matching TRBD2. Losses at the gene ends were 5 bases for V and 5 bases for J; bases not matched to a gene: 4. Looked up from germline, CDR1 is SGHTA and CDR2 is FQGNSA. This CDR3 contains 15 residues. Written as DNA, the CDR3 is TGTGCCAGCAGCCGGACTAGCGGGAGGGCTAACGAGCAGTACTTC. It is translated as CASSRTSGRANEQYF.

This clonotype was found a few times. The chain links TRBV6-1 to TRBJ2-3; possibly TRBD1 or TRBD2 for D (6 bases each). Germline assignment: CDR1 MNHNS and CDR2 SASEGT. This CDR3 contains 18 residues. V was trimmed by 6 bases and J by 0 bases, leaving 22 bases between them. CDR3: CASREARGGGTSTDTQYF. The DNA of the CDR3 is TGTGCCAGCAGGGAGGCCAGGGGAGGAGGTACTAGCACAGATACGCAGTATTTT.

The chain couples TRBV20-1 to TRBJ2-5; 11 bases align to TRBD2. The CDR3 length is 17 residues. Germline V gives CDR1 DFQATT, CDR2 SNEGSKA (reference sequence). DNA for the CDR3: TGCAGCTTTAGCGGGAGGGGGTTCCCATCGTCTCAAGAGACCCAGTACTTC. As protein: CSFSGRGFPSSQETQYF.

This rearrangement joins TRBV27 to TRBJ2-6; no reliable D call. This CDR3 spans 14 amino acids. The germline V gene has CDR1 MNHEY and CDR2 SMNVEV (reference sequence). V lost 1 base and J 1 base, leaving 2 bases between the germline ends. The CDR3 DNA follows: TGTGCCAGCAGTTTATGGTCTGGGGCCAACGTCCTGACTTTC. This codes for CASSLWSGANVLTF.

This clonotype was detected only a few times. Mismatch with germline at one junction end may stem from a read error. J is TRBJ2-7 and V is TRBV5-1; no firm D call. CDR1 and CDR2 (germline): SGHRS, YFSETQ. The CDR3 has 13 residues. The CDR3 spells CASSSRTGYEQYF. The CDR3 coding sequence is TGTGCCAGCAGCTCCAGGACGGGCTACGAGCAGTACTTC. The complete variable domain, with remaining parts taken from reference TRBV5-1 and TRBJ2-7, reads KAGVTQTPRYLIKTRGQQVTLSCSPISGHRSVSWYQQTPGQGLQFLFEYFSETQRNKGNFPGRFSGRQFSNSRSEMNVSTLELGDSALYLCASSSRTGYEQYFGPGTRLTVT.